A single sample gave rise to the 25 T cell receptor beta chains below, sequenced in a study of T cells in Graves' hyperthyroidism and ophthalmopathy. What was amplified from RNA transcripts were TCR beta CDR3 regions. An initial round of RT-PCR targeting the TCR CDR3 relied on the HTBI primer set. TCRdb called the multiplex PCR reads again in MiXCR, with one record for every CDR3 protein. The sample has some 650,000 distinct CDR3 sequences, approximately 15% seen once. Sequencing used blood. The receptors shown here come from a woman between 40 and 55 years old with Graves' ophthalmopathy.

This clonotype was counted ten times or more. The genes are TRBV18 and TRBJ2-7, with a tentative D call TRBD1 (6 bases). The CDR3 extends over 14 amino acids. The V gene's germline CDR1 is KGHSH and CDR2 LQKENI. The V end lost 3 bases, the J end lost 7 bases, and 16 bases lay between the germline ends. The CDR3 loop reads CASSPLRTDREQYF. In DNA, the CDR3 is TGTGCCAGCTCACCCCTAAGAACCGACAGGGAGCAGTACTTC.

The chain combines TRBV7-9 with TRBJ1-2, with D maybe TRBD1 (6 bases). V was pared by 3 bases and J by 0 bases, with 20 bases between. From germline, CDR1 is SEHNR and CDR2 FQNEAQ (reference sequence). The length of the CDR3 is 18 residues. This chain's CDR3 is CASSFSPRDKVSNYGYTF. The CDR3 coding sequence is TGTGCCAGCAGCTTCTCCCCCCGGGACAAAGTTTCTAACTATGGCTACACCTTC.

The chain uses TRBV2 and TRBJ1-5, with 8 nucleotides matching TRBD1. The CDR3 totals 13 residues. Trimming cost V 6 bases and J 6 bases; bases outside gene matches: 4. Germline assignment: CDR1 SNHLY and CDR2 FYNNEI. In DNA, the CDR3 is TGTGCCAGCAGGACAGGGGAAGCTCAGCCCCAGCATTTT. Protein sequence: CASRTGEAQPQHF.

Remarks on this clonotype: A much larger clone sits a single nucleotide away, making a read error possible. The CDR3 ends on some other residue instead of the conserved phenylalanine or tryptophan, so this is likely a read error. The chain has TRBV27 and TRBJ2-3; 9 bases are shared with TRBD1. Germline CDR1 reads MNHEY; CDR2 reads SMNVEV (reference sequence). The CDR3 runs 18 residues. V gave up 6 bases and J gave up 0 bases; unmatched junction bases: 13. For the CDR3, the DNA is TGTGCCAGCAGACTAGGACAGGGGCGCGGTCCCAGCACAGATACGCAGTATTAT. Translating it yields CASRLGQGRGPSTDTQYY.

This sequence joins TRBV6-2 or TRBV6-3 and TRBJ2-5, with D perhaps assigned TRBD1 or TRBD2 (6 bases each). Germline V gene lookup returns CDR1 MNHEY and CDR2 SVGEGT. The CDR3 totals 15 residues. V lost 6 bases and J 3 bases, leaving 17 bases between the germline ends. The CDR3 DNA is TGTGCCAGCAGCCCAGGAGGGGCAGGGGAAGAGACCCAGTACTTC. Protein: CASSPGGAGEETQYF.

The gene calls are TRBV20-1 and TRBJ2-7; 10 bases match TRBD1. Trimming at V came to 6 bases and at J to 5 bases, leaving 7 bases not matched to a gene. The CDR3 totals 13 residues. From germline, CDR1 is DFQATT and CDR2 SNEGSKA (reference sequence). CDR3 sequence reads: CSAPGQGYDEQYF. The DNA for the CDR3 is TGCAGTGCCCCGGGACAGGGGTATGACGAGCAGTACTTC.

This clonotype was counted only a few times. The V and J genes are TRBV5-5 and TRBJ1-4, with 9 nucleotides matching TRBD1. There are 16 residues in the CDR3. Germline loops: CDR1 SGHKS, CDR2 YYEKEE (reference sequence). The V gene end was trimmed by 3 bases and the J gene end by 7 bases; junction bases not matched to a gene: 10. CDR3 amino acids: CASSYQYLTGGEKLFF. The DNA for the CDR3 is TGTGCCAGCAGCTACCAATATCTGACAGGGGGTGAAAAACTGTTTTTT.

The chain employs TRBV29-1 and TRBJ1-2; 10 bases line up with TRBD1. There are 13 residues in the CDR3. V dropped 1 base and J dropped 6; count of bases not matched to a gene: 2. The germline V gene encodes CDR1 SQVTM and CDR2 ANQGSEA. CDR3 in DNA: TGCAGCGTTGAAGGGACAGGGGGGAATGGCTACACCTTC. Residues: CSVEGTGGNGYTF.

This clonotype was recorded a few times. The chain recombines TRBV4-2 with TRBJ2-7, with 7 bases aligning to TRBD1. V shed 5 bases and J 5 bases; nucleotides not matched to a gene: 21. From germline, CDR1 is LGHNA and CDR2 YNFKEQ. The length of the CDR3 is 18 residues. The CDR3 nucleotides are TGTGCCAGCAGCTTCAGGGCCTGGGGGCCCGGACAGGCCGACGAGCAGTACTTC. Amino acid sequence: CASSFRAWGPGQADEQYF.

The chain combines TRBV6-1 with TRBJ2-2, with a tentative D call TRBD2 (5 bases). The CDR3 has 13 residues. Trimming took off 7 bases at V and 1 base at J, with 7 bases between the two ends. From germline, CDR1 is MNHNS and CDR2 SASEGT. CDR3 amino acids: CASIGGNTGELFF. In nucleotides, the CDR3 is TGTGCCAGCATCGGAGGGAACACCGGGGAGCTGTTTTTT.

This clonotype appeared many times. The chain uses TRBV20-1 and TRBJ2-7; 7 bases are a match to TRBD2. The length of the CDR3 is 14 residues. With V trimmed by 1 base and J by 4 bases, 7 bases remained unmatched. Germline values: CDR1 DFQATT, CDR2 SNEGSKA (reference sequence). The CDR3 nucleotides are TGCAGTGCTAGAGGCGCGGCGGGAGTGTACGAGCAGTACTTC. Translated, it gives CSARGAAGVYEQYF.

The chain links TRBV6-4 to TRBJ2-2; 9 nucleotides line up with TRBD2. Germline CDR1 MRHNA, CDR2 SNTAGT. V shed 6 bases and J 6 bases; nucleotides not matched to a gene: 8. This CDR3 has 15 residues. In DNA form, the CDR3 reads TGTGCCAGCAGCCCTTCTGCGGGGGGGCCCGGGGAGCTGTTTTTT. This translates into CASSPSAGGPGELFF.

This clonotype was recorded many times. Germline is not matched at one junction end, which may reflect a read error. This chain links TRBV5-1 with TRBJ1-1, with 7 bases that match TRBD1. Germline loops: CDR1 SGHRS, CDR2 YFSETQ. The CDR3 totals 14 residues. The CDR3 nucleotides read TGTGCCAGCAGCTCCTGGACAGGGAACACTGAAGCTTTCTTT. This codes for CASSSWTGNTEAFF.

This clonotype was detected ten times or more. This CDR3 is CSASASGAYNEQFF. The CDR3, as DNA: TGCAGTGCTAGCGCTAGCGGAGCCTACAATGAGCAGTTCTTC. The chain uses TRBV20-1 and TRBJ2-1, with 7 bases identical to TRBD2. CDR3 length equals 14 residues. Germline CDR1 is DFQATT and CDR2 is SNEGSKA (reference sequence). Unmatched junction bases numbered 4, after V lost 3 bases and J lost 2 bases.

This sequence joins TRBV13 and TRBJ2-7; 7 nucleotides align to TRBD1. V dropped 5 bases and J dropped 3; count of bases not matched to a gene: 13. This CDR3 has 16 amino acids. Germline V gives CDR1 PRHDT, CDR2 FYEKMQ (reference sequence). The CDR3 spells CASSERQGTFIYEQYF. CDR3 DNA sequence: TGTGCCAGCAGCGAACGACAGGGAACCTTTATCTACGAGCAGTACTTC.

A few counts support this clonotype. The junction does not match germline at one end; this may be a read error. The rearrangement joins TRBV12-3 or TRBV12-4 to TRBJ2-3; 12 positions match TRBD2. The CDR3 is 17 residues long. CDR3 DNA sequence: TGTGCCAGCAGTTTAAGGCTAGCGGGGGGGTTCGTAGATACGCAATATTTT. As protein: CASSLRLAGGFVDTQYF.

This clonotype was detected many times. V gene TRBV28 combines with J gene TRBJ2-3; TRBD1 is a possible D gene (5 bases). This CDR3 is 16 amino acids long. Per germline, CDR1 MDHEN and CDR2 SYDVKM. V was cut by 4 bases and J by 4 bases, with 18 bases left in between. The CDR3 spells CASSSSQAGQSDTQYF. The CDR3 DNA follows: TGTGCCAGCAGTTCTTCCCAGGCAGGGCAGTCAGATACGCAGTATTTT. The full variable domain, completed using reference TRBV28 and TRBJ2-3, is DVKVTQSSRYLVKRTGEKVFLECVQDMDHENMFWYRQDPGLGLRLIYFSYDVKMKEKGDIPEGYSVSREKKERFSLILESASTNQTSMYLCASSSSQAGQSDTQYFGPGTRLTVL.

V gene TRBV20-1 combines with J gene TRBJ2-1; D uncertain. Looked up from germline, CDR1 is DFQATT and CDR2 is SNEGSKA (reference sequence). V was pared by 3 bases and J by 11 bases, with 14 bases between. The CDR3 consists of 12 residues. CDR3 sequence reads: CSASLPMMQQFF. DNA of the CDR3: TGCAGTGCTAGTTTACCAATGATGCAGCAGTTCTTC.

This rearrangement joins TRBV6-1 to TRBJ2-2; D not certain. The CDR3 sequence is 15 residues long. The V gene lost 7 bases and the J gene lost 2 bases, with 14 bases spanning the gap. The V gene's germline CDR1 is MNHNS and CDR2 SASEGT. The DNA of the CDR3 is TGTGCCAGCACCCGAAGCTTGCCAAACACCGGGGAGCTGTTTTTT. Translated, it gives CASTRSLPNTGELFF.

This clonotype was seen repeatedly, ten times or more. The chain has TRBV11-2 and TRBJ2-7; TRBD2 aligns across 11 bases. This CDR3 is 15 amino acids long. Trimming removed 5 bases from V and 3 bases from J; junction bases left unmatched: 6. Germline-derived CDR1 and CDR2 are SGHAT and FQNNGV. This CDR3 is CASSAIAGGNYEQYF. The DNA for the CDR3 is TGTGCCAGCAGCGCTATAGCGGGAGGGAACTACGAGCAGTACTTC.

The J gene is TRBJ1-5, the V gene TRBV12-3 or TRBV12-4; 9 nucleotides match TRBD1. The CDR3 loop spans 13 amino acids. J gave up 7 bases and V 7 bases, and 5 bases lay outside the gene matches. Here the CDR3 DNA reads TGTGCCAGCACCCCAGGACAGGGGCAGCCCCAGCATTTT. Amino acid sequence: CASTPGQGQPQHF.

This clonotype was seen a handful of times. The rearrangement uses TRBV30 and TRBJ1-2; TRBD1 aligns across 8 bases. The CDR3 loop spans 14 amino acids. Looked up from germline, CDR1 is GTSNPN and CDR2 is SVGIG (reference sequence). V shed 8 bases, J shed 2 bases, and the junction held 10 bases outside the gene matches. CDR3 DNA: TGTGCCATCAACCCGACAGGGGCAAACTATGGCTACACCTTC. Amino acids: CAINPTGANYGYTF.

This clonotype was found many times. CDR3 region: CASSFVTGDYGYTF. The CDR3 DNA reads TGTGCCAGCAGTTTCGTCACAGGCGACTATGGCTACACCTTC. The V gene is TRBV28, the J gene TRBJ1-2; D might be TRBD1 (5 bases). Trimming pared 3 bases from V and 3 bases from J, leaving 11 bases between. The germline gives CDR1 MDHEN, CDR2 SYDVKM. This CDR3 region has 14 residues.

The chain carries TRBV5-5 and TRBJ2-7; possible D gene TRBD1, 5 bases. Trimming took off 10 bases at V and 7 bases at J, with 18 bases between the two ends. The CDR3 consists of 12 residues. CDR1 and CDR2 from the germline V gene are SGHKS and YYEKEE (reference sequence). CDR3 region: CASIRDRTEQYF. The DNA of the CDR3 is TGTGCCTCTATAAGAGACAGAACTGAGCAGTACTTC.

Ten or more counts support this clonotype. The chain links TRBV6-1 to TRBJ2-1, with 7 bases identical to TRBD2. Per germline, CDR1 MNHNS and CDR2 SASEGT. The J segment lost 1 base and the V segment lost 5 bases, leaving 5 bases of the junction unmatched. This CDR3 contains 15 residues. The CDR3 DNA is TGTGCCAGCAGTTCGGGACTACCATCCTACAATGAGCAGTTCTTC. As protein: CASSSGLPSYNEQFF.